This T cell receptor (beta chain) was recorded in a study of blood T cell repertoires in COVID-19. Across the whole study: Some COVID-19 samples were acute and others convalescent; all came from the United States, Italy and Spain. PBMCs, B-cell-depleted T cells, or T cells were the source of the cDNA or gDNA that made up the material.

In the source study's methods: Amplifying reference gene primers gave estimates of nucleated cell counts. Using immunoSEQ multiplex PCR, the repertoire was profiled, and TCRdb retains in-frame clones only, with some absent. V and J calls and clone size are copied from that table; D and trimming were computed from the DNA. The table has 150,000 to 170,000 clones, roughly 78% seen once. V dropped 0 bases and J dropped 5 bases, with 13 bases sitting between them. The germline CDR1 and CDR2 sequences are LGHNA and YSLEER. This CDR3 contains 15 residues. This receptor was identified in a man at least 80 years old with acute or convalescent COVID-19. Sequencing was carried out using peripheral blood. This sequence joins TRBV4-3 and TRBJ1-2, with TRBD1 as a possible D gene (6 bases). The CDR3 protein is CASSQDNSGTYGYTF. The CDR3, as DNA: TGCGCCAGCAGCCAAGATAATTCGGGGACATATGGCTACACCTTC.